These 25 T cell receptor beta chains originate from one sample sequenced in a study of blood T cells in healthy people across ages. Next came a second PCR, run for about 6 to 12 cycles, which used a sample-barcoded 5' primer along with a J-beta primer mix. TCRdb reprocessed the 5' RACE reads via MiXCR and lists one record per CDR3 protein. Of about 800,000 distinct CDR3 sequences in the sample, over 45% were seen once. Sequencing was performed on blood. The receptors here all came from a man under 40 in good health.

This clonotype was detected only once. This rearrangement joins TRBV20-1 to TRBJ2-1; TRBD1 might be the D (6 bases). TRBJ2-7 matches the DNA end more closely, so the J call is doubtful. The CDR3 runs to 12 residues. Germline V gives CDR1 DFQATT, CDR2 SNEGSKA (reference sequence). The DNA for the CDR3 is TGCAGTGGGAACAGGGTAGGCAATGAGCAGTACTTC. Amino acid sequence: CSGNRVGNEQYF.

This clonotype was seen at least ten times. The J gene is TRBJ2-1, the V gene TRBV20-1, with 10 bases matching TRBD2. V lost 6 bases to trimming and J lost 8 bases; unmatched junction nucleotides: 4. Germline CDR1 is DFQATT and CDR2 is SNEGSKA (reference sequence). The CDR3 has 12 residues. CDR3 coding DNA: TGCAGTGCCGGGACTAGCGTCCATGAGCAGTTCTTC. Its translation is CSAGTSVHEQFF.

The chain uses TRBV20-1 and TRBJ2-7; D gene ambiguous. This CDR3 comprises 12 residues. CDR1 is DFQATT and CDR2 is SNEGSKA in the germline V gene (reference sequence). V shed 0 bases and J shed 7 bases, with 10 bases lying between them. The CDR3 coding sequence is TGCAGTGCTAGAGATTCATTGGTAGAGCAGTACTTC. It codes for CSARDSLVEQYF.

For the CDR3, the DNA is TGTGCCAGCAGCTTAAACCCCACCGGGTCCAGTTTCGTCAATGAGCAGTACTTC. Encoded protein: CASSLNPTGSSFVNEQYF. V and J are TRBV7-2 and TRBJ2-7; D unresolved. The V and J ends lost 2 bases and 7 bases respectively, with 27 bases between them. The CDR3 covers 18 residues. Germline loops: CDR1 SGHTA, CDR2 FQGNSA. The whole variable domain, remainder taken from reference TRBV7-2 and TRBJ2-7, is GAGVSQSPSNKVTEKGKDVELRCDPISGHTALYWYRQSLGQGLEFLIYFQGNSAPDKSGLPSDRFSAERTGGSVSTLTIQRTQQEDSAVYLCASSLNPTGSSFVNEQYFGPGTRLTVT.

The chain couples TRBV7-8 to TRBJ2-3; TRBD1 matches at 8 bases. This CDR3 spans 17 amino acids. The V segment lost 1 base and the J segment 8 bases; nucleotides outside the gene matches: 14. Germline V gives CDR1 SGHVS, CDR2 FQNEAQ. DNA for the CDR3: TGTGCCAGCAGCTTAGTCCTCGGGGACAGGCCGTTCCCTACGCAGTATTTT. This sequence encodes CASSLVLGDRPFPTQYF. Full variable domain (outside the CDR3, taken from reference TRBV7-8 and TRBJ2-3): GAGVSQSPRYKVAKRGQDVALRCDPISGHVSLFWYQQALGQGPEFLTYFQNEAQLDKSGLPSDRFFAERPEGSVSTLKIQRTQQEDSAVYLCASSLVLGDRPFPTQYFGPGTRLTVL.

The chain has TRBV11-2 and TRBJ2-4; D may be TRBD2 (5 bases). The V gene lost 3 bases and the J gene lost 13 bases, with 16 bases spanning the gap. Germline values: CDR1 SGHAT, CDR2 FQNNGV. The CDR3 is made up of 13 amino acids. Here the CDR3 reads CASSFLDPGEQYF. CDR3 nucleotide sequence: TGTGCCAGCAGCTTCCTGGACCCTGGGGAGCAGTACTTC.

J is TRBJ2-1 and V is TRBV24-1; maybe TRBD2 (5 bases). The CDR3 length is 15 residues. Germline loops: CDR1 KGHDR, CDR2 SFDVKD. V lost 4 bases to trimming and J lost 4 bases, with 13 bases between them. CDR3 region: CATSEGRPEYNEQFF. In DNA, the CDR3 is TGTGCCACCAGTGAAGGGAGACCGGAATACAATGAGCAGTTCTTC.

This rearrangement joins TRBV20-1 to TRBJ1-1; D not resolved. In germline, CDR1 is DFQATT, CDR2 SNEGSKA (reference sequence). V dropped 6 bases and J dropped 1 base, with 15 bases sitting between them. The CDR3 has 14 amino acids. Written as DNA, the CDR3 is TGCAGTGCCCAAACTAACGCGGGGAACACTGAAGCTTTCTTT. Amino acids: CSAQTNAGNTEAFF.

The rearrangement links TRBV10-3 to TRBJ2-3, with D hard to call. CDR1 is ENHRY and CDR2 is SYGVKD in the germline V gene. Trimming shortened V by 3 bases and J by 6 bases, and 7 bases separated the two germline ends. The CDR3 is 12 residues long. The CDR3 here is CAISDLRDTQYF. Written as DNA, the CDR3 is TGTGCCATCAGTGATCTGCGGGATACGCAGTATTTT.

The chain has TRBV7-2 and TRBJ2-3; the match to TRBD2 covers 7 bases. The ends lost 8 bases at V and 3 bases at J; junction bases unmatched: 2. Germline CDR1 reads SGHTA; CDR2 reads FQGNSA. There are 12 residues in the CDR3. The CDR3 DNA reads as TGTGCCAGCGGGGGGGGAACAGATACGCAGTATTTT. Its protein is CASGGGTDTQYF.

There are a few counts of this clonotype. The genes are TRBV20-1 and TRBJ2-1; 8 bases map to TRBD2. The CDR3 has 13 amino acids. The germline V gene encodes CDR1 DFQATT and CDR2 SNEGSKA (reference sequence). V lost 8 bases, J lost 13 bases, and 16 bases stayed unmatched. CDR3 region: CSNERSGGPGQFF. The CDR3 coding sequence is TGCAGTAACGAGCGCTCGGGAGGGCCTGGACAGTTCTTC.

This clonotype has just a few counts. J is TRBJ1-2 and V is TRBV11-2; 9 nucleotides match TRBD1. The trim removed 3 bases at V and 7 bases at J, leaving 9 bases unmatched. The V gene's germline CDR1 is SGHAT and CDR2 FQNNGV. This CDR3 is built from 15 residues. The DNA of the CDR3 is TGTGCCAGCAGCTTTGATCCTGCGACAGGGGGTGGCTACACCTTC. Residues: CASSFDPATGGGYTF.

The chain joins TRBV6-6 to TRBJ2-4, with D maybe TRBD2 (5 bases). The CDR3 runs 13 residues. Trimming stripped 5 bases from V and 7 bases from J, with 12 bases between. Germline lookup yields CDR1 MNHNY and CDR2 SVGAGI (reference sequence). The DNA for the CDR3 is TGTGCCAGCAGTGCAACTAGTAGGAACATTCAGTACTTC. Translating it yields CASSATSRNIQYF.

The V and J genes are TRBV30 and TRBJ2-5; D is tentatively TRBD1 or TRBD2 (6 bases each). The J call may not be correct, given that the DNA end is closer to TRBJ2-7. The CDR3 loop spans 14 amino acids. Germline V gene data show CDR1 as GTSNPN and CDR2 as SVGIG (reference sequence). CDR3 coding DNA: TGTGCCTGGAGTATAGGAGGGGGTTCCTACGAGCAGTACTTC. Translation: CAWSIGGGSYEQYF.

The chain links TRBV28 to TRBJ2-3; 7 bases align to TRBD2. Looked up from germline, CDR1 is MDHEN and CDR2 is SYDVKM. The CDR3 runs 14 residues. The CDR3 sequence: CAGRAAPGTDTQYF. CDR3 bases: TGTGCGGGGAGGGCCGCCCCTGGCACAGATACGCAGTATTTT.

The gene calls are TRBV12-3 or TRBV12-4 and TRBJ2-1; D gene ambiguous. The CDR3 loop spans 15 amino acids. V was shortened by 6 bases and J by 10 bases, with 22 bases between the two germline ends. CDR3 sequence (DNA): TGTGCCAGCAGCCCCGTGAGTCTAAGTTACCGGGAGCAGTTCTTC. It translates to CASSPVSLSYREQFF.

The gene calls are TRBV15 and TRBJ2-1; TRBD1 agrees at 9 bases. The CDR3 extends over 17 amino acids. Germline V CDR1 and CDR2: LNHNV, YYDKDF (reference sequence). With 6 bases clipped from V and 3 bases from J, the junction kept 12 bases outside the gene matches. The chain's CDR3 is CATSSGPPGQGYNEQFF. The DNA for the CDR3 is TGTGCCACCAGTTCGGGCCCCCCGGGACAGGGCTACAATGAGCAGTTCTTC.

The rearrangement links TRBV7-6 to TRBJ1-2; 7 nucleotides agree with TRBD1. The CDR3 has 15 amino acids. V was clipped by 6 bases and J by 4 bases; unmatched bases: 11. Germline assignment: CDR1 SGHVS and CDR2 FNYEAQ. CDR3 residues: CASSPRGPDSYGYTF. The CDR3 DNA sequence: TGTGCCAGCAGTCCTAGGGGGCCAGACTCCTATGGCTACACCTTC.

V gene TRBV7-9 combines with J gene TRBJ2-7, with D hard to call. The CDR3 is 15 residues long. Germline V gives CDR1 SEHNR, CDR2 FQNEAQ (reference sequence). Trimming shortened V by 4 bases and J by 2 bases, and 15 bases separated the two germline ends. The CDR3 DNA reads TGTGCCAGCAGCTCCCCAGCGCACGGAGCCTACGAGCAGTACTTC. Encoded protein: CASSSPAHGAYEQYF.

This chain links TRBV5-5 with TRBJ2-4, with 9 bases that match TRBD1. The CDR3 totals 13 residues. V was pared by 5 bases and J by 4 bases, with 1 base of the junction left unmatched. Germline V gene lookup returns CDR1 SGHKS and CDR2 YYEKEE (reference sequence). The chain's CDR3 is CASRGQGKNIQYF. The CDR3 DNA sequence: TGTGCCAGCAGGGGACAGGGAAAAAACATTCAGTACTTC. Filled out from reference TRBV5-5 and TRBJ2-4, the complete variable domain reads DAGVTQSPTHLIKTRGQQVTLRCSPISGHKSVSWYQQVLGQGPQFIFQYYEKEERGRGNFPDRFSARQFPNYSSELNVNALLLGDSALYLCASRGQGKNIQYFGAGTRLSVL.

This clonotype was found a few times. The gene calls are TRBV7-2 and TRBJ2-1, with D unclear. Germline loops: CDR1 SGHTA, CDR2 FQGNSA. V shed 1 base and J shed 6 bases, with 13 bases lying between them. The CDR3 contains 15 residues. The CDR3 spells CASSLDSNVGNEQFF. The CDR3 bases are TGTGCCAGCAGCTTAGACTCTAACGTCGGCAATGAGCAGTTCTTC.

The V gene is TRBV7-9, the J gene TRBJ2-3, with 7 bases identical to TRBD1. Per the germline V gene, CDR1 is SEHNR and CDR2 is FQNEAQ (reference sequence). V was clipped by 3 bases and J by 8 bases; unmatched bases: 11. The length of the CDR3 is 15 residues. The CDR3 region is CASSFQDRLWGTQYF. Written as DNA, the CDR3 is TGTGCCAGCAGCTTTCAGGACAGGCTCTGGGGTACGCAGTATTTT.

V usage is TRBV29-1 and J usage is TRBJ2-7; TRBD2 matches at 8 bases. Trimming at V came to 5 bases and at J to 0 bases, leaving 3 bases not matched to a gene. Germline assignment: CDR1 SQVTM and CDR2 ANQGSEA. The CDR3 sequence is 13 residues long. CDR3 in DNA: TGCAGCGTTTGCAGCGGGAGCTCCTACGAGCAGTACTTC. It specifies CSVCSGSSYEQYF.

This clonotype was seen only once. The chain uses TRBV30 and TRBJ1-5, with TRBD1 as a possible D gene (6 bases). The germline V gene has CDR1 GTSNPN and CDR2 SVGIG (reference sequence). The CDR3 consists of 12 residues. Trimming took 4 bases from V and 4 from J, leaving 8 bases between them. In DNA, the CDR3 is TGTGCCTGGACTACAGGGAATCAGCCCCAGCATTTT. This translates into CAWTTGNQPQHF. Full variable domain (rest looked up from reference TRBV30 and TRBJ1-5): SQTIHQWPATLVQPVGSPLSLECTVEGTSNPNLYWYRQAAGRGLQLLFYSVGIGQISSEVPQNLSASRPQDRQFILSSKKLLLSDSGFYLCAWTTGNQPQHFGDGTRLSIL.

The chain joins TRBV25-1 to TRBJ2-7; no clear D gene. V lost 3 bases to trimming and J lost 0 bases, with 9 bases between them. The CDR3 covers 14 residues. Germline V gene data show CDR1 as MGHDK and CDR2 as SYGVNS. The CDR3 loop reads CASSDSLLSYEQYF. CDR3 nucleotides: TGTGCCAGCAGTGATTCACTCCTCTCCTACGAGCAGTACTTC.